This T cell receptor beta chain appears in the sequencing data of a study of T cell changes during pregnancy in multiple sclerosis. This CDR3 spans 14 amino acids. Per germline, CDR1 SGHNT and CDR2 YYREEE (reference sequence). V lost 4 bases and J lost 5, with 13 bases in between. Measured with immunoSEQ multiplex PCR; TCRdb has only the in-frame clones, and not every one. This sample has 35,000 or so clones, with 88% found just once. The TCR was taken from a female donor with multiple sclerosis, enrolled in a pregnancy study. The chain uses TRBV5-4 and TRBJ2-1, with D tentatively TRBD2 (6 bases). This sample comprised CD4+ T cells from peripheral blood mononuclear cells, obtained before pregnancy. CDR3 sequence (DNA): TGTGCCAGCAGCCTAGTGGCGGGACACAATGAGCAGTTCTTC. Its translation: CASSLVAGHNEQFF.